Presented here are 11 T cell receptor beta chains from one specimen sequenced in a study of blood T cell repertoires in COVID-19. Profiling relied on immunoSEQ multiplex PCR, and the TCRdb table lists in-frame clones only, not all of them. The sample carries about 240,000 clones, about 81% recorded once. The sequencing input was peripheral blood. The origin of the receptors is a woman aged 55-70 years with active or convalescent COVID-19.

This clone has only a few counts. This rearrangement joins TRBV18 to TRBJ1-2, with TRBD1 matching 7 bases. J gave up 4 bases and V 4 bases, and 9 bases lay outside the gene matches. The CDR3 is 15 amino acids. Germline-derived CDR1 and CDR2 are KGHSH and LQKENI. The CDR3 DNA sequence: TGTGCCAGCTCACTCGGACAGGCTCTCGTCTATGGCTACACCTTC. Encoded protein: CASSLGQALVYGYTF.

This chain connects TRBV6-5 to TRBJ2-1; TRBD1 matches at 10 bases. The CDR3 is 15 residues long. J lost 8 bases, V lost 9 bases, and 13 bases had no gene match. CDR1 and CDR2 from the germline V gene are MNHEY and SVGAGI. For the CDR3, the DNA is TGTGCCAGTGGGCCGACAGGGGGCGCTTACCATGAGCAGTTCTTC. It specifies CASGPTGGAYHEQFF.

V usage is TRBV19 and J usage is TRBJ1-6, with TRBD1 matching over 10 bases. CDR3 length: 14 amino acids. Per the germline V gene, CDR1 is LNHDA and CDR2 is SQIVND (reference sequence). J gave up 10 bases and V 3 bases, and 3 bases lay outside the gene matches. This CDR3 reads CASSMTGGESPLHF. Here the CDR3 DNA reads TGTGCCAGTAGTATGACAGGGGGCGAATCACCCCTCCACTTT.

The V and J genes are TRBV9 and TRBJ2-1; 7 bases agree with TRBD1. The length of the CDR3 is 14 residues. After removal of 3 bases from V and 4 bases from J, the junction contained 4 bases not matched to a gene. Germline values: CDR1 SGDLS, CDR2 YYNGEE. The CDR3 loop reads CASSAGQRYNEQFF. DNA for the CDR3: TGTGCCAGCAGCGCGGGACAGAGATACAATGAGCAGTTCTTC.

The chain employs TRBV5-4 and TRBJ1-2, with 8 bases fitting TRBD1. V trimming: 4 bases; J trimming: 3 bases; junction bases outside the gene matches: 8. The CDR3 sequence is 15 residues long. Per the germline V gene, CDR1 is SGHNT and CDR2 is YYREEE (reference sequence). CDR3 in amino acids: CASSRKGQAYYGYTF. The CDR3 DNA reads as TGTGCCAGCAGCCGAAAGGGACAGGCTTACTATGGCTACACCTTC. Looking up the rest from reference TRBV5-4 and TRBJ1-2 gives the full variable domain: ETGVTQSPTHLIKTRGQQVTLRCSSQSGHNTVSWYQQALGQGPQFIFQYYREEENGRGNFPPRFSGLQFPNYSSELNVNALELDDSALYLCASSRKGQAYYGYTFGSGTRLTVV.

This clone was picked up a small number of times. The V and J genes are TRBV29-1 and TRBJ1-1; D might be TRBD1 (5 bases). The CDR3 has 14 amino acids. Looked up from germline, CDR1 is SQVTM and CDR2 is ANQGSEA. V was pared by 4 bases and J by 3 bases, with 15 bases between. CDR3 nucleotide sequence: TGCAGCGTTGGACCCAGGGTTGGGGACACTGAAGCTTTCTTT. Translation: CSVGPRVGDTEAFF.

The chain couples TRBV9 to TRBJ2-3; 10 positions match TRBD2. V trimming: 7 bases; J trimming: 2 bases; junction bases outside the gene matches: 4. Germline V CDR1 and CDR2: SGDLS, YYNGEE. CDR3 size: 14 residues. DNA for the CDR3: TGTGCCAGCGCCCTAGCGGGGGTCACAGATACGCAGTATTTT. This translates into CASALAGVTDTQYF.

This clone has more than one count but fewer than ten. The chain recombines TRBV4-1 with TRBJ2-7; a weak D match, TRBD2 (6 bases). With 9 bases removed from V and 3 bases from J, the gap between germline ends came to 21 bases. The germline gives CDR1 MGHRA, CDR2 YSYEKL. The CDR3 contains 15 residues. CDR3: CASTRGTLGIYEQYF. The CDR3 coding sequence is TGCGCCAGTACCCGGGGGACCCTAGGTATCTACGAGCAGTACTTC.

V is TRBV2 and J is TRBJ1-2; D is perhaps TRBD1 (6 bases). Trimming shortened V by 5 bases and J by 4 bases, and 20 bases separated the two germline ends. Germline V gives CDR1 SNHLY, CDR2 FYNNEI. This CDR3 is 16 amino acids long. Here the CDR3 DNA reads TGTGCCAGCAGTCCCACACCTCAGGGGACGTCCTATGGCTACACCTTC. The encoded protein is CASSPTPQGTSYGYTF.

The CDR3 loop reads CASSQDWDRSNEKLFF. The CDR3 region has the DNA TGCGCCAGCAGCCAAGATTGGGACAGGAGTAATGAAAAACTGTTTTTT. The chain combines TRBV4-3 with TRBJ1-4; TRBD1 matches 8 bases. The J segment lost 4 bases and the V segment lost 0 bases, leaving 4 bases of the junction unmatched. CDR3 length: 16 residues. Germline CDR1 is LGHNA and CDR2 is YSLEER.

V gene TRBV7-2 combines with J gene TRBJ2-1; 11 bases are a match to TRBD2. The CDR3 loop spans 16 amino acids. V shed 0 bases, J shed 3 bases, and the junction held 1 base outside the gene matches. The germline CDR1 and CDR2 sequences are SGHTA and FQGNSA. CDR3 in amino acids: CASSLATSGGYNEQFF. The CDR3, as DNA: TGTGCCAGCAGCTTAGCAACTAGCGGGGGCTACAATGAGCAGTTCTTC.